The 7 T cell receptor beta chains below were found in one sample sequenced in a study of graft-versus-host responses after intestinal transplantation. Only in-frame clones appear in the TCRdb table, and some are missing; sequencing was by immunoSEQ multiplex PCR. Of around 100,000 clones in the sample, around 94% were seen once. These receptors are not linked to any known antigen. Sequencing used unstimulated CD4+ T cells sorted from spleen or lymph node cells, obtained before transplant. These receptors all come from a human donor who was the organ donor for an intestinal transplant.

This clone was picked up a small number of times. The rearrangement joins TRBV19 to TRBJ1-1; possibly TRBD1 for D (5 bases). The CDR3 spans 13 residues. Germline V CDR1 and CDR2: LNHDA, SQIVND (reference sequence). Trimming shortened V by 2 bases and J by 3 bases, and 7 bases separated the two germline ends. CDR3 coding DNA: TGTGCCAGTAGTATAAACAGGCACACTGAAGCTTTCTTT. It is translated as CASSINRHTEAFF.

This chain links TRBV2 with TRBJ2-5; 14 bases fit TRBD2. The DNA matches TRBJ2-7 better at its end, which makes the J call doubtful. Per germline, CDR1 SNHLY and CDR2 FYNNEI. This CDR3 comprises 15 residues. The CDR3 reads CASTRTSGRSYEQYF. As DNA, the CDR3 is TGTGCCAGCACCAGGACTAGCGGGAGGTCGTACGAGCAGTACTTC.

The V gene is TRBV6-1, the J gene TRBJ1-1; weak D call: TRBD1 (5 bases). The CDR3 length is 13 residues. The germline V gene has CDR1 MNHNS and CDR2 SASEGT. Trimming stripped 5 bases from V and 4 bases from J, with 11 bases between. CDR3 nucleotides: TGTGCCAGCAGTCTCCAGGGCCTCACTGAAGCTTTCTTT. It codes for CASSLQGLTEAFF.

The rearrangement links TRBV25-1 to TRBJ2-1, with TRBD1 matching 7 bases. The CDR3 runs 14 residues. Germline V gives CDR1 MGHDK, CDR2 SYGVNS. V gave up 5 bases and J gave up 3 bases; unmatched junction bases: 4. This chain's CDR3 is CASSSPGGYNEQFF. In DNA, the CDR3 is TGTGCCAGCAGTAGTCCAGGGGGCTACAATGAGCAGTTCTTC.

Only a few counts were recorded for this clone. V and J are TRBV6-6 and TRBJ1-3; TRBD1 agrees at 7 bases. The CDR3 totals 16 residues. Unmatched junction bases numbered 5, after V lost 0 bases and J lost 3 bases. Per germline, CDR1 MNHNY and CDR2 SVGAGI (reference sequence). DNA for the CDR3: TGTGCCAGCAGTTACTCGACAGGGCAAATTGGAAACACCATATATTTT. It is translated as CASSYSTGQIGNTIYF.

The CDR3 loop is CASSDTGSGTGELFF. CDR3 DNA: TGTGCCAGCAGCGATACAGGGAGTGGAACCGGGGAGCTGTTTTTT. The V call is TRBV5-5, the J call TRBJ2-2, with a weak D call TRBD1 (6 bases). This CDR3 is 15 amino acids long. Trimming took off 4 bases at V and 5 bases at J, with 15 bases between the two ends. From germline, CDR1 is SGHKS and CDR2 YYEKEE (reference sequence).

This clone was counted only a few times. This sequence joins TRBV30 and TRBJ1-1; no definite D call. The germline V gene encodes CDR1 GTSNPN and CDR2 SVGIG (reference sequence). The CDR3 sequence is 11 residues long. The V gene lost 4 bases and the J gene lost 5 bases, with 8 bases spanning the gap. For the CDR3, the DNA is TGTGCCTGGAAGAGGAGGACTGAAGCTTTCTTT. Translating it yields CAWKRRTEAFF.